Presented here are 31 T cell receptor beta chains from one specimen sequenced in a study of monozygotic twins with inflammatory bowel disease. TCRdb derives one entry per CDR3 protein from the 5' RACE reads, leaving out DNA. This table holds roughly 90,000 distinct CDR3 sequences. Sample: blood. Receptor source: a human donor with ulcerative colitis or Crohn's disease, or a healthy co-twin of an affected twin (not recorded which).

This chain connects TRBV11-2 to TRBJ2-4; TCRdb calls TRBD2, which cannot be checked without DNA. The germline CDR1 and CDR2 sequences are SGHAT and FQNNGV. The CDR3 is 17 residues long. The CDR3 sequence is CASSPGRGVLAKNIQYF.

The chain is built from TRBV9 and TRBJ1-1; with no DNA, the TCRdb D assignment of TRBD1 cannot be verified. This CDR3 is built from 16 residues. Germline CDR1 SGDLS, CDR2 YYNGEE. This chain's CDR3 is CASSALPGQINTEAFF.

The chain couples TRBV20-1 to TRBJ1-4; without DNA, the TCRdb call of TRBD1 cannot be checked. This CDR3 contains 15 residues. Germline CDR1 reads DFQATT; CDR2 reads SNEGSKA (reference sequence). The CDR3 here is CSASQGRESNEKLFF.

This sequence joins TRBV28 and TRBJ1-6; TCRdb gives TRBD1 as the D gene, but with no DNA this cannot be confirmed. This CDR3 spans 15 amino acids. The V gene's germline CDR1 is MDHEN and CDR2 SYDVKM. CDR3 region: CASSTKQGLHSPLHF.

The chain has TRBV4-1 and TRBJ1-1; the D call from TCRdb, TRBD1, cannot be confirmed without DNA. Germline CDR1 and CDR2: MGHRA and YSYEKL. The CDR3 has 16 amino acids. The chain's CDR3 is CASSQDVTGFRAEAFF.

CDR3 in amino acids: CATSDGRQGDQPQHF. This chain joins TRBV24-1 and TRBJ1-5; TCRdb names TRBD1, which stays unverified in the absence of DNA. The V gene's germline CDR1 is KGHDR and CDR2 SFDVKD. The CDR3 extends over 15 amino acids.

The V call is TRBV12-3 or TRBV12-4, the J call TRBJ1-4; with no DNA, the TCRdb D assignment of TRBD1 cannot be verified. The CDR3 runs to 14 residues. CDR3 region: CASARGGRNEKLFF.

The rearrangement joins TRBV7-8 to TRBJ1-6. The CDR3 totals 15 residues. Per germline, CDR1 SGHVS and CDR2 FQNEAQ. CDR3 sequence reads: CASRNQEVYNSPLHF.

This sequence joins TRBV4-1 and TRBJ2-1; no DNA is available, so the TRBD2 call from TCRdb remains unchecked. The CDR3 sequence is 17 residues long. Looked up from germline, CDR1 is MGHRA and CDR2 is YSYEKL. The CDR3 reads CASSLNGLAGTYNEQFF.

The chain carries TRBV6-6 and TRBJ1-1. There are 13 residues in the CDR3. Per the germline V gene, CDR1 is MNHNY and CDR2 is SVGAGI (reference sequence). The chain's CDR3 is CASSYGGTSEAFF.

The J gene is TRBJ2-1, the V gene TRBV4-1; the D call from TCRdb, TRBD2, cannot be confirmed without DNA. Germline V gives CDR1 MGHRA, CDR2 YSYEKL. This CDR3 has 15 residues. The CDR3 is CASSQDRTSRNEQFF.

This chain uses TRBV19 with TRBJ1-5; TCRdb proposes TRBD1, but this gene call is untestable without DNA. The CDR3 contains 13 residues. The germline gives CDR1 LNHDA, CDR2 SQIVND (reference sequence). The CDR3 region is CASSIGDGQPQHF.

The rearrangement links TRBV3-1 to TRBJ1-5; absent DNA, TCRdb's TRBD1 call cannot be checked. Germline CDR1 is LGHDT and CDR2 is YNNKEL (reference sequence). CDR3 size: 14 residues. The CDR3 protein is CASSQDSGGQPQHF. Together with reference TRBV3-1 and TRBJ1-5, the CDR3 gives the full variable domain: DTAVSQTPKYLVTQMGNDKSIKCEQNLGHDTMYWYKQDSKKFLKIMFSYNNKELIINETVPNRFSPKSPDKAHLNLHINSLELGDSAVYFCASSQDSGGQPQHFGDGTRLSIL.

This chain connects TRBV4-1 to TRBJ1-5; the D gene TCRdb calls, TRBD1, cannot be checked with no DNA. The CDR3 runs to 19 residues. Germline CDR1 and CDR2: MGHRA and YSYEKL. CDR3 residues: CASSPHPDRAPLRNQPQHF.

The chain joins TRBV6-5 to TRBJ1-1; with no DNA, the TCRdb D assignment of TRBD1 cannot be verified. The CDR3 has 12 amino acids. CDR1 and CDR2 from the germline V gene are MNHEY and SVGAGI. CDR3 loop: CASSGGPTEAFF.

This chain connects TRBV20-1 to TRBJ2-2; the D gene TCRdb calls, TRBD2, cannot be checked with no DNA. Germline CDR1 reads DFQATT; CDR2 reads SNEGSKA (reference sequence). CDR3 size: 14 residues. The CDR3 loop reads CSAPSGGNTGELFF.

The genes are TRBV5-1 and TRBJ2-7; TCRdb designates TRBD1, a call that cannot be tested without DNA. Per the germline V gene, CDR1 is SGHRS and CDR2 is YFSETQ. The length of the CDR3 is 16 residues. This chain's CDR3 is CASSLWAGANSYEQYF.

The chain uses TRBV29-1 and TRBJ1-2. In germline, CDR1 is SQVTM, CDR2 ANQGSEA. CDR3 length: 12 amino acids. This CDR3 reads CSAAGGFDGYTF.

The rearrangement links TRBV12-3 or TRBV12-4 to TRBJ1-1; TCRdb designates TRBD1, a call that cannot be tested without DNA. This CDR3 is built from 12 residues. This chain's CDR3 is CASRRQGNEAFF.

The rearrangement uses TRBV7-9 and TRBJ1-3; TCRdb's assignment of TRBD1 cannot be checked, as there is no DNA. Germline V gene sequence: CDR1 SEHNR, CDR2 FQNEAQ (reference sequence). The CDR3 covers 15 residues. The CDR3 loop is CAGGAGAISGNTIYF.

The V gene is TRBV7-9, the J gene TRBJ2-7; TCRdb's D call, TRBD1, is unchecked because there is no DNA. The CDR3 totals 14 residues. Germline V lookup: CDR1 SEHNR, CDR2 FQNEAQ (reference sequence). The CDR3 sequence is CASSPQGVSYEQYF.

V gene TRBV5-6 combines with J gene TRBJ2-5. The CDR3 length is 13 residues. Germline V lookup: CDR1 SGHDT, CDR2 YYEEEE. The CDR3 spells CASSLEAQETQYF.

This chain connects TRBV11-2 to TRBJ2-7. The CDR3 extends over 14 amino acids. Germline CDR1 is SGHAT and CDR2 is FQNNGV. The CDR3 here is CASRLRQGPYEQYF.

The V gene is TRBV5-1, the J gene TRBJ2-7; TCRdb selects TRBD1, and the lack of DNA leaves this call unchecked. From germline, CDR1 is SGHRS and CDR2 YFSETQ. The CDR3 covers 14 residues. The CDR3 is CASSLGQVTYEQYF.

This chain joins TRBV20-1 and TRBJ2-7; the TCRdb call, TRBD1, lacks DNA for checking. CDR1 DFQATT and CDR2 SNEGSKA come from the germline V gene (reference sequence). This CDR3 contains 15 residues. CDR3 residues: CSARAYGGLGYEQYF.

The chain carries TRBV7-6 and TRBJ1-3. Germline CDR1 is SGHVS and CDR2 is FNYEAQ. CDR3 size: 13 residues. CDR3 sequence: CASSGGAGNTIYF.

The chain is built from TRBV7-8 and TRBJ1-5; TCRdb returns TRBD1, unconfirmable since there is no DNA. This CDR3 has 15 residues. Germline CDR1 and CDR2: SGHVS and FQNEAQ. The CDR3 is CASSLLTGWDQPQHF.

The chain's CDR3 is CASSIRQGGGYTF. The chain uses TRBV19 and TRBJ1-2; TCRdb picks TRBD1, but there is no DNA to check that call. This CDR3 comprises 13 residues. CDR1 is LNHDA, CDR2 SQIVND, per germline (reference sequence).

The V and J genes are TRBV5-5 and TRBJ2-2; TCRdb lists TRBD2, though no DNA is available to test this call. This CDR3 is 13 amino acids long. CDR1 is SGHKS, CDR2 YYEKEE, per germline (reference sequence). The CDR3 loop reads CASSFPRSGELFF. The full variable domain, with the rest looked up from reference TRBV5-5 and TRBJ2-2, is DAGVTQSPTHLIKTRGQQVTLRCSPISGHKSVSWYQQVLGQGPQFIFQYYEKEERGRGNFPDRFSARQFPNYSSELNVNALLLGDSALYLCASSFPRSGELFFGEGSRLTVL.

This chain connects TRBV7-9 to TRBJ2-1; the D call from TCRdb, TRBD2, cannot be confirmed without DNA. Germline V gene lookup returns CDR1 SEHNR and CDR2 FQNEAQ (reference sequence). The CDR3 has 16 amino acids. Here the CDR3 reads CASSLVPSGGKDEQFF.

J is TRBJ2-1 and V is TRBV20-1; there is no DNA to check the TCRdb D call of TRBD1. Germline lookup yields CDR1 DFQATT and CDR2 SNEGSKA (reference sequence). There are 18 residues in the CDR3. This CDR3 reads CSARPRQGGKSFYNEQFF.